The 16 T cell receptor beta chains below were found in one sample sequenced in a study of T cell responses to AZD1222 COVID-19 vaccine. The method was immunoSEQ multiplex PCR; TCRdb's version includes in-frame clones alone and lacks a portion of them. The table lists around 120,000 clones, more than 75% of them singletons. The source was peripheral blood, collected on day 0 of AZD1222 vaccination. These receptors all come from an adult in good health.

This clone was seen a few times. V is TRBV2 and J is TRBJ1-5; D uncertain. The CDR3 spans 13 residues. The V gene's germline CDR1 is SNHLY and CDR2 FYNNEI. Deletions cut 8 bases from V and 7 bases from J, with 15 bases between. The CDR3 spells CASPPAGWQPQHF. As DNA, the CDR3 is TGTGCCAGCCCTCCGGCGGGGTGGCAGCCCCAGCATTTT.

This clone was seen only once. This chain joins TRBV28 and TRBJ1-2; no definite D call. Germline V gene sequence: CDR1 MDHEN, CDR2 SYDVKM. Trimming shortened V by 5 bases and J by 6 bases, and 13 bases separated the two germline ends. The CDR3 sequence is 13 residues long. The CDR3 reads CASSRAEEDGYTF. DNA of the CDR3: TGTGCCAGCAGTCGGGCGGAGGAGGATGGCTACACCTTC.

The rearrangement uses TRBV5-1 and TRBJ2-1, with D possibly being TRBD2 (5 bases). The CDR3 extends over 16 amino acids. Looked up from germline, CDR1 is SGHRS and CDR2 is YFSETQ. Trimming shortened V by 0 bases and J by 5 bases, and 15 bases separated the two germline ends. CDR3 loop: CASSLEAGGWDNEQFF. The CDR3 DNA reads TGCGCCAGCAGCTTGGAGGCGGGTGGCTGGGACAATGAGCAGTTCTTC.

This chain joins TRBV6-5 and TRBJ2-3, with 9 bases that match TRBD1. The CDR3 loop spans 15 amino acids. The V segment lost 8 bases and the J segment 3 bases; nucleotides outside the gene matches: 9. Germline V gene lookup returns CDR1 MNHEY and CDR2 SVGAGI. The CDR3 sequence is CASSYRGQATDTQYF. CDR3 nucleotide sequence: TGTGCCAGCTCCTACAGGGGGCAGGCAACAGATACGCAGTATTTT.

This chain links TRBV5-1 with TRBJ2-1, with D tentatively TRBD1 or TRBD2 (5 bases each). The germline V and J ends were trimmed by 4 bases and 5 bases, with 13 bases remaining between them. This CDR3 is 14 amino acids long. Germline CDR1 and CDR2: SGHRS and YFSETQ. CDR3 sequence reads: CASSPTGTNNEQFF. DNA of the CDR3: TGCGCCAGCAGCCCAACCGGGACCAACAATGAGCAGTTCTTC.

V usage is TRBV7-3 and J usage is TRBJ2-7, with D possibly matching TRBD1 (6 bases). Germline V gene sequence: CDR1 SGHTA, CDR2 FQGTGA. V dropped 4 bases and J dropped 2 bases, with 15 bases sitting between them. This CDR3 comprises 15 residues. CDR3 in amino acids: CASSYQGSHPYEQYF. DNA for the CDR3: TGTGCCAGCAGCTATCAGGGGTCCCATCCCTACGAGCAGTACTTC.

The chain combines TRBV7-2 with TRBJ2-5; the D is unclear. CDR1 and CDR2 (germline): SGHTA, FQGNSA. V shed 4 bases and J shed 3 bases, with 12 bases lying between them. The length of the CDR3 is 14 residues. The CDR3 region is CASSSPVAEETQYF. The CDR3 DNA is TGTGCCAGCAGCTCACCCGTAGCAGAAGAGACCCAGTACTTC.

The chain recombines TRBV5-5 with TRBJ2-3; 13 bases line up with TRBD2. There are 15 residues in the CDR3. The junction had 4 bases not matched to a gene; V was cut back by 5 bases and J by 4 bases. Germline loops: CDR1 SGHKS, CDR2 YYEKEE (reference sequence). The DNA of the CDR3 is TGTGCCAGCAGAACTAGCGGGGGGGACGCAGATACGCAGTATTTT. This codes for CASRTSGGDADTQYF.

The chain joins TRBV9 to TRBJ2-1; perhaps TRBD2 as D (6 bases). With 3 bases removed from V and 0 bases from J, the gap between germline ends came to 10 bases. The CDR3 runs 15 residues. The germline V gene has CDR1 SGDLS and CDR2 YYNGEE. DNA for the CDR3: TGTGCCAGCAGCGCCCGGGGGAGCTCCTACAATGAGCAGTTCTTC. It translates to CASSARGSSYNEQFF.

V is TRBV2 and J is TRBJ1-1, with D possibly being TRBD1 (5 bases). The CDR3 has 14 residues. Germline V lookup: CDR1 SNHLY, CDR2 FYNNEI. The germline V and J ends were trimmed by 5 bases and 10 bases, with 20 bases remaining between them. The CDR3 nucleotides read TGTGCCAGCAGTCAAGTTCAGGGAATATGGGGAGCTTTCTTT. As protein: CASSQVQGIWGAFF.

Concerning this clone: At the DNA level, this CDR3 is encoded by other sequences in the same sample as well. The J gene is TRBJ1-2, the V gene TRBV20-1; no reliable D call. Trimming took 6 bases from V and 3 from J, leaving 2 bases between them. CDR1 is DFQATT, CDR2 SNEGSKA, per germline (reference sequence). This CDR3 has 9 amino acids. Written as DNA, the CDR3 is TGCAGTGCCGACTATGGCTACACCTTC. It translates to CSADYGYTF.

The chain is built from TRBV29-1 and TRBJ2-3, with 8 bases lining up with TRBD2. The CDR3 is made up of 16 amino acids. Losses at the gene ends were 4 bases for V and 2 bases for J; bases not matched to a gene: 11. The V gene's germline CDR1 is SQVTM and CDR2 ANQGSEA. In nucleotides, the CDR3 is TGCAGCGTTGGAAGGGTGCGGGAGGTGGCCACAGATACGCAGTATTTT. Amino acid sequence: CSVGRVREVATDTQYF.

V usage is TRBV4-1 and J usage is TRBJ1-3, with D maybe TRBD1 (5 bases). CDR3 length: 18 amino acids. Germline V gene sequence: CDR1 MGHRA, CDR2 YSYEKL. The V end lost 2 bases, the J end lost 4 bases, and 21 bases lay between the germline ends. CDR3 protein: CASSQLPGRPSWGNTIYF. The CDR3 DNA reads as TGCGCCAGCAGCCAACTCCCGGGGCGTCCTAGTTGGGGAAACACCATATATTTT.

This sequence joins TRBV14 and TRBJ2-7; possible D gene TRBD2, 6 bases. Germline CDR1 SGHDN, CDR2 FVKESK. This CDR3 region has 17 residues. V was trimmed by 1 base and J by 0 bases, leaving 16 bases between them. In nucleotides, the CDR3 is TGTGCCAGCAGCCAAGGTCTCCAGCGGGCGAACTCCTACGAGCAGTACTTC. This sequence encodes CASSQGLQRANSYEQYF.

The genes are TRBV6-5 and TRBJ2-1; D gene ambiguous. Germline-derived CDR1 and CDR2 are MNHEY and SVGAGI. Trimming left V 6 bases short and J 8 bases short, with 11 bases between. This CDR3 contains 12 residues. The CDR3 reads CASSPRRDEQFF. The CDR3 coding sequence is TGTGCCAGCAGCCCCCGCCGGGATGAGCAGTTCTTC.

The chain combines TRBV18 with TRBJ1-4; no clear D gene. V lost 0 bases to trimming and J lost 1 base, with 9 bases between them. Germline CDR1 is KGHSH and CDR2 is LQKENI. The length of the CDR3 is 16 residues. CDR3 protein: CASSPPSSGTNEKLFF. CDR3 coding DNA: TGTGCCAGCTCACCACCGAGTTCGGGAACTAATGAAAAACTGTTTTTT.